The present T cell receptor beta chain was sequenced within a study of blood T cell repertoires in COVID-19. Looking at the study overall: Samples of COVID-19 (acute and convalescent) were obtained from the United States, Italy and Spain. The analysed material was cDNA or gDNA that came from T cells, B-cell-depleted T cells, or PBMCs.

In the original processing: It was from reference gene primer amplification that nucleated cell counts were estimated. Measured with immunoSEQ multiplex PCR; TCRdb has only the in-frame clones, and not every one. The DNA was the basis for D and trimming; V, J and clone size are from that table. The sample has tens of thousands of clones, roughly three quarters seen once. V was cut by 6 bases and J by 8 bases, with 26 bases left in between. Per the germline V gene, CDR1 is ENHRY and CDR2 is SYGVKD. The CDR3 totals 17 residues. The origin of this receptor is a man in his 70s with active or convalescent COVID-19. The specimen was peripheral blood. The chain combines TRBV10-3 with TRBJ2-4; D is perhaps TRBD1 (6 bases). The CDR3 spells CAIRDPQIGSGVDIQYF. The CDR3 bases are TGTGCCATCAGGGACCCTCAAATCGGTTCAGGGGTCGACATTCAGTACTTC.